The 18 T cell receptor beta chains below come from one sample, sequenced in a study of T cells in Graves' hyperthyroidism and ophthalmopathy. RNA transcripts yielded amplified TCR beta CDR3 regions. The TCR CDR3 first-round RT-PCR relied on the HTBI primer set. TCRdb reanalysed the multiplex PCR reads using MiXCR and keeps one entry per CDR3 protein. The data hold about 360,000 distinct CDR3 sequences, with roughly 13% observed a single time. Sequenced material: blood. Receptors were obtained from a young woman with Graves' hyperthyroidism.

In its sample, this clonotype was seen many times. V usage is TRBV6-1 and J usage is TRBJ2-2; no clear D. This CDR3 is built from 14 residues. Deletions cut 4 bases from V and 4 bases from J, with 10 bases between. Germline CDR1 reads MNHNS; CDR2 reads SASEGT. The CDR3 DNA reads TGTGCCAGCAGTGGGGGAATTAGCACCGGGGAGCTGTTTTTT. Amino acids: CASSGGISTGELFF.

This clonotype was counted between two and nine times. J is TRBJ2-1 and V is TRBV9, with 10 nucleotides matching TRBD2. Germline lookup yields CDR1 SGDLS and CDR2 YYNGEE. Unmatched junction bases numbered 6, after V lost 0 bases and J lost 9 bases. The CDR3 spans 15 residues. The CDR3 sequence: CASSVEAGGPGEQFF. In nucleotides, the CDR3 is TGTGCCAGCAGCGTAGAAGCGGGGGGGCCGGGTGAGCAGTTCTTC.

This clonotype was counted at least ten times. V is TRBV12-3 or TRBV12-4 and J is TRBJ2-7, with 11 bases aligning to TRBD1. The CDR3 totals 15 residues. After removal of 4 bases from V and 6 bases from J, the junction contained 8 bases not matched to a gene. This CDR3 is CASSSPGQGVGEQYF. In DNA form, the CDR3 reads TGTGCCAGCAGTTCACCGGGACAGGGGGTAGGCGAGCAGTACTTC.

A few counts support this clonotype. The chain has TRBV9 and TRBJ2-1; 7 positions match TRBD2. Losses at the gene ends were 3 bases for V and 2 bases for J; bases not matched to a gene: 5. This CDR3 has 15 residues. CDR1 SGDLS and CDR2 YYNGEE come from the germline V gene. CDR3 residues: CASSGQRDTYNEQFF. CDR3 in DNA: TGTGCCAGCAGCGGCCAGCGGGATACCTACAATGAGCAGTTCTTC.

The V gene is TRBV5-1, the J gene TRBJ2-3; D remains unclear. Looked up from germline, CDR1 is SGHRS and CDR2 is YFSETQ. This CDR3 comprises 13 residues. Trimming cost V 4 bases and J 0 bases, with 6 bases left between them. The CDR3 protein is CASSVTSTDTQYF. In nucleotides, the CDR3 is TGCGCCAGCAGCGTAACTAGCACAGATACGCAGTATTTT.

This clonotype showed up just a few times. The V and J genes are TRBV28 and TRBJ2-2; 11 nucleotides line up with TRBD2. This CDR3 region has 16 residues. In germline, CDR1 is MDHEN, CDR2 SYDVKM. V dropped 10 bases and J dropped 6; count of bases not matched to a gene: 13. In DNA form, the CDR3 reads TGTGCCACTACGGGAGCTGCTAGCGGGAGGCCCGGGGAGCTGTTTTTT. As protein: CATTGAASGRPGELFF.

This clonotype occurred many times. This chain links TRBV4-1 with TRBJ2-7; 7 bases align to TRBD1. The germline gives CDR1 MGHRA, CDR2 YSYEKL. CDR3 length: 17 residues. V shed 1 base, J shed 2 bases, and the junction held 11 bases outside the gene matches. The CDR3 DNA reads TGCGCCAGCAGCCAAGTCCCCGGGACAGTCGACCCCTACGAGCAGTACTTC. It specifies CASSQVPGTVDPYEQYF.

This clonotype was observed a few times. This rearrangement joins TRBV5-1 to TRBJ2-5, with a possible D match to TRBD2 (7 bases). The CDR3 runs to 16 residues. V dropped 6 bases and J dropped 5 bases, with 23 bases sitting between them. Germline V gene sequence: CDR1 SGHRS, CDR2 YFSETQ. CDR3 DNA sequence: TGCGCCAGCACCATCGCACTGGGGGGGCACGGGGAGACCCAGTACTTC. Residues: CASTIALGGHGETQYF.

The table lists this clonotype with many counts. The chain employs TRBV11-2 and TRBJ2-5; no firm D call. V shed 1 base and J shed 3 bases, with 6 bases lying between them. The germline V gene encodes CDR1 SGHAT and CDR2 FQNNGV. The CDR3 loop spans 13 amino acids. The DNA of the CDR3 is TGTGCCAGCAGCTTAGTGGGTGAAGAGACCCAGTACTTC. This gives the protein CASSLVGEETQYF. The variable domain in full, with the rest retrieved from reference TRBV11-2 and TRBJ2-5, is EAGVAQSPRYKIIEKRQSVAFWCNPISGHATLYWYQQILGQGPKLLIQFQNNGVVDDSQLPKDRFSAERLKGVDSTLKIQPAKLEDSAVYLCASSLVGEETQYFGPGTRLLVL.

In its sample, this clonotype was seen a few times. The chain is built from TRBV18 and TRBJ2-3; D may be TRBD1 (6 bases). This CDR3 has 16 amino acids. Trimming left V 5 bases short and J 2 bases short, with 17 bases between. Germline V gene sequence: CDR1 KGHSH, CDR2 LQKENI. The CDR3 protein is CASSSLGRTDTDTQYF. CDR3 coding DNA: TGTGCCAGCTCAAGCCTGGGACGGACAGACACAGATACGCAGTATTTT.

The CDR3 nucleotides read TGTGCCAGCAACCTGGGGACAGGGGGTTTTACCCACGAGCAGTACTTC. Translation: CASNLGTGGFTHEQYF. The chain uses TRBV28 and TRBJ2-7; 11 bases match TRBD1. The germline gives CDR1 MDHEN, CDR2 SYDVKM. V gave up 7 bases and J gave up 5 bases; unmatched junction bases: 13. The CDR3 is made up of 16 amino acids.

A word on this clonotype: This may be a read error, as it is one base from a much larger clone. This chain uses TRBV7-9 with TRBJ1-2; possible D gene TRBD1, 5 bases. Trimming shortened V by 5 bases and J by 5 bases, and 18 bases separated the two germline ends. The CDR3 has 15 amino acids. Germline V CDR1 and CDR2: SEHNR, FQNEAQ (reference sequence). CDR3 region: CASSQPSAAGYGYTF. The CDR3 nucleotides are TGTGCCAGCAGCCAACCCTCGGCGGCAGGGTATGGCTACACCTTC.

This clonotype was seen at least ten times. This chain links TRBV7-2 with TRBJ2-1; D unclear. The CDR3 length is 14 residues. V lost 2 bases, J lost 2 bases, and 7 bases lay in between. CDR1 and CDR2 (germline): SGHTA, FQGNSA. Here the CDR3 DNA reads TGTGCCAGCAGCTTATCCCAGGCCTACAATGAGCAGTTCTTC. As protein: CASSLSQAYNEQFF. Together with reference TRBV7-2 and TRBJ2-1, the CDR3 gives the full variable domain: GAGVSQSPSNKVTEKGKDVELRCDPISGHTALYWYRQSLGQGLEFLIYFQGNSAPDKSGLPSDRFSAERTGGSVSTLTIQRTQQEDSAVYLCASSLSQAYNEQFFGPGTRLTVL.

This clonotype has ten or more counts. V gene TRBV6-2 or TRBV6-3 combines with J gene TRBJ2-1; 9 bases line up with TRBD1. CDR3 size: 16 residues. Germline CDR1 and CDR2: MNHEY and SVGEGT. J lost 6 bases, V lost 2 bases, and 8 bases had no gene match. CDR3 sequence reads: CASSYPPGQGLNEQFF. The CDR3 nucleotides are TGTGCCAGCAGTTACCCACCGGGACAGGGTCTCAATGAGCAGTTCTTC.

At least ten counts were recorded for this clonotype. This chain connects TRBV6-1 to TRBJ2-3; D call uncertain. CDR1 is MNHNS and CDR2 is SASEGT in the germline V gene. This CDR3 comprises 12 residues. Between the trimmed V and J ends, which lost 0 bases and 4 bases, there was a span of 2 bases. Here the CDR3 reads CASSEASDTQYF. The CDR3 DNA reads as TGTGCCAGCAGTGAAGCTTCAGATACGCAGTATTTT.

This chain uses TRBV6-1 with TRBJ2-3; D perhaps matches TRBD1 (5 bases). The closer fit of TRBJ1-5 to the DNA end suggests the J call may be wrong. Germline V CDR1 and CDR2: MNHNS, SASEGT. This CDR3 is built from 16 residues. CDR3 region: CASRRRGTSGSDTQHF. CDR3 DNA sequence: TGTGCCAGCAGGAGACGGGGGACTAGCGGGAGTGATACGCAGCATTTT.

This clonotype was seen ten or more times. The rearrangement joins TRBV5-6 to TRBJ2-1; D is unresolved. The CDR3 spans 13 residues. Trimming pared 4 bases from V and 4 bases from J, leaving 9 bases between. The germline CDR1 and CDR2 sequences are SGHDT and YYEEEE. CDR3 sequence: CASSPTSYNEQFF. CDR3 DNA: TGTGCCAGCAGCCCCACAAGTTACAATGAGCAGTTCTTC.

This clonotype was found many times. The chain combines TRBV5-1 with TRBJ2-4, with a possible D match to TRBD2 (6 bases). V was cut by 4 bases and J by 6 bases, with 14 bases left in between. The CDR3 is made up of 14 amino acids. Germline V gene data show CDR1 as SGHRS and CDR2 as YFSETQ. The CDR3 bases are TGCGCCAGCAGCCCTCTTGAGGGACTAAACATTCAGTACTTC. It codes for CASSPLEGLNIQYF.